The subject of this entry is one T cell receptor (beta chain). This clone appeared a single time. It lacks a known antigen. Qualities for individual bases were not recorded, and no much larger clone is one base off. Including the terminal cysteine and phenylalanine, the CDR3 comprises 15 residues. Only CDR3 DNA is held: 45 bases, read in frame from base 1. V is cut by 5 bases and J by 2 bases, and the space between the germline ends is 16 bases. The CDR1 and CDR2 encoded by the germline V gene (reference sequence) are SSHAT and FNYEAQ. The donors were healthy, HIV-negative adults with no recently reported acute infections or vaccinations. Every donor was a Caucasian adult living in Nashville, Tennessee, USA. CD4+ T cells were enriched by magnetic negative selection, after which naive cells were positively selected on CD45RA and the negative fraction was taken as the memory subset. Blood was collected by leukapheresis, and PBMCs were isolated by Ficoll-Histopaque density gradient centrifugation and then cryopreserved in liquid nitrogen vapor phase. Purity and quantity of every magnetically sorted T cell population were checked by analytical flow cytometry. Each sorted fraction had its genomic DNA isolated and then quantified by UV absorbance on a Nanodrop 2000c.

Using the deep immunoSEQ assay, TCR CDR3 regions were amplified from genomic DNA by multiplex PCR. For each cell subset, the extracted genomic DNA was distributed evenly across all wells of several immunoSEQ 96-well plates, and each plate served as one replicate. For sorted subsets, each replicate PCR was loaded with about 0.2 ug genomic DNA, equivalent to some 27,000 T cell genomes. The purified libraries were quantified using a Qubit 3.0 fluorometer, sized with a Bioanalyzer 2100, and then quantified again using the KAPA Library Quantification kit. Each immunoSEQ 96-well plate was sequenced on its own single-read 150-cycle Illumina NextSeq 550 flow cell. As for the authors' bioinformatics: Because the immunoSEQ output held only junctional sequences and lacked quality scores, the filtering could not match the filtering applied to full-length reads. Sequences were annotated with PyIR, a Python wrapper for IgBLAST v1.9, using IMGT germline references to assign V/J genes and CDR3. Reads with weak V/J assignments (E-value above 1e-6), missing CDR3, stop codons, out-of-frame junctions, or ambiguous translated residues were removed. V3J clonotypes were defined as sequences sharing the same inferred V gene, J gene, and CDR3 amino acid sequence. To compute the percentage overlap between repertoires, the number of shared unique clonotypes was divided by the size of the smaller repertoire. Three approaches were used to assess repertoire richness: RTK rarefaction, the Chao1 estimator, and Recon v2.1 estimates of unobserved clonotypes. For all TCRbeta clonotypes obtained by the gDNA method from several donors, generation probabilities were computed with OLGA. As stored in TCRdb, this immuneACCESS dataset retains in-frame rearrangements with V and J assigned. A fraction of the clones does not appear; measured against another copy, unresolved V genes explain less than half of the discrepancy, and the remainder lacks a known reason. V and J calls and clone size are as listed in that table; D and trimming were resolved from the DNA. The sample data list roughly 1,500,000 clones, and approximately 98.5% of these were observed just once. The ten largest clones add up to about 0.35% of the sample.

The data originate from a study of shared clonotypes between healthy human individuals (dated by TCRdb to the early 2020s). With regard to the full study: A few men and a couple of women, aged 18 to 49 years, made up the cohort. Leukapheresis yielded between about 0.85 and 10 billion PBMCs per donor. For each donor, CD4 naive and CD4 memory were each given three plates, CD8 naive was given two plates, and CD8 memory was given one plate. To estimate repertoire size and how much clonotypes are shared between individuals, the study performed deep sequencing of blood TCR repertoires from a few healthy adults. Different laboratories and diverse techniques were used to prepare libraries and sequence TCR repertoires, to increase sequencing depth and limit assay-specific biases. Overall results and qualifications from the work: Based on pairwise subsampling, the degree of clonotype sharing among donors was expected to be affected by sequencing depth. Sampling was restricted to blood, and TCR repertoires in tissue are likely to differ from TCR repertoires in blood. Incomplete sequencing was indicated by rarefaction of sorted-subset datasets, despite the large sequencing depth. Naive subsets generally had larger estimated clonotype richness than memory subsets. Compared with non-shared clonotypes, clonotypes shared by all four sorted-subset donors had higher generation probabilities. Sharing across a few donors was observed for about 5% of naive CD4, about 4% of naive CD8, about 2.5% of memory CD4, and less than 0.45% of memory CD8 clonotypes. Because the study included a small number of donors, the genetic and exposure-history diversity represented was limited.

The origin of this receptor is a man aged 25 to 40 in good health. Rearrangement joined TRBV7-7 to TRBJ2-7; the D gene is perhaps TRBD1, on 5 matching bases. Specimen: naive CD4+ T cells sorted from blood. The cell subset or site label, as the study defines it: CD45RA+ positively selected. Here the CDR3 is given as CASSKTTASPYEQYF. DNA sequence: TGTGCCAGCAGCAAAACGACAGCTAGTCCCTACGAGCAGTACTTC. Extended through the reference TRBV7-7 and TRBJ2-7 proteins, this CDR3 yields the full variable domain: GAGVSQSPRYKVTKRGQDVTLRCDPISSHATLYWYQQALGQGPEFLTYFNYEAQPDKSGLPSDRFSAERPEGSISTLTIQRTEQRDSAMYRCASSKTTASPYEQYFGPGTRLTVT.